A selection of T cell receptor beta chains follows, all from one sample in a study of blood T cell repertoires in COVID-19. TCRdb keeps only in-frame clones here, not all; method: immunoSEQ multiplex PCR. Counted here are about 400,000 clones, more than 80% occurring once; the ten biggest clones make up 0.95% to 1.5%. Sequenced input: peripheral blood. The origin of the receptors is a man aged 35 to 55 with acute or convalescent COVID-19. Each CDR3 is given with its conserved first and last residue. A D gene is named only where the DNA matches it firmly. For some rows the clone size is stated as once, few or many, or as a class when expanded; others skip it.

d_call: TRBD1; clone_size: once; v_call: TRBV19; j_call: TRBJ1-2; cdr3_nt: TGTGCCAGTACCACCGGGACAGGGGGAGGATATGGCTACACCTTC; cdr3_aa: CASTTGTGGGYGYTF
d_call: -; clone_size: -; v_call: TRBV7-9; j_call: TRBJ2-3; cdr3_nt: TGTGCCAGCAGCACCGACCGGGGGTACACAGATACGCAGTATTTT; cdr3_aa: CASSTDRGYTDTQYF
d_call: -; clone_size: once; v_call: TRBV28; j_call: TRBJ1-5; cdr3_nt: TGTGCCAGCAGTTTTAGGCGGAACAATCAGCCCCAGCATTTT; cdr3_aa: CASSFRRNNQPQHF
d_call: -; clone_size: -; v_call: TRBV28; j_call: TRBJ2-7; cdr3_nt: TGTGCCAGCAGCGAGGGTCGGCCCTACGAGCAGTACTTC; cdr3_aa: CASSEGRPYEQYF
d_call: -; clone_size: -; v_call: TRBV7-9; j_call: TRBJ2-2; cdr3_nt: TGTGCCAGCAGCTTGAGTCGGGGGACCGGGGAGCTGTTTTTT; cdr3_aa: CASSLSRGTGELFF
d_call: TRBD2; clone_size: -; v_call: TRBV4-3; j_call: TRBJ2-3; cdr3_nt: TGCGCCAGCAGCCAAGAAGGAGCGGGGGAAACAGATACGCAGTATTTT; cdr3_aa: CASSQEGAGETDTQYF
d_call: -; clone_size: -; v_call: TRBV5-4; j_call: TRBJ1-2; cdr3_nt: TGTGCCAGCAGCTCAAACAGGGACTATGGCTACACCTTC; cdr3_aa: CASSSNRDYGYTF
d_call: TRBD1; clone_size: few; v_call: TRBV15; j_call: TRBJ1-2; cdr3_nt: TGTGCCACCAGCAGAGGGGACAGGGGGATGGAAGGCTACACCTTC; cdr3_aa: CATSRGDRGMEGYTF
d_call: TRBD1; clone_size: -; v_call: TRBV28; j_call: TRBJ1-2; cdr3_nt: TGTGCCAGCAGCGAATATGGACAGGGAACAAACCGCGGCTACACCTTC; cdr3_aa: CASSEYGQGTNRGYTF
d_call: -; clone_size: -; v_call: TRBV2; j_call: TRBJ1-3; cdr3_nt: TGTGCCAGCAGCCCACTCAGGGAGGGGGGAGTGCGTGGAACCTACACCGGAAACACCATATATTTT; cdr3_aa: CASSPLREGGVRGTYTGNTIYF
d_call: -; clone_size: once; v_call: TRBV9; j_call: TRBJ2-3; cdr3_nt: TGTGCCAGCAGCGAGGAGGGAGACTCTAGCACAGATACGCAGTATTTT; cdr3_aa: CASSEEGDSSTDTQYF
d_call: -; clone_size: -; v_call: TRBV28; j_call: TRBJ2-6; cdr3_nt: TGTGCCAGCAGTTTCATCTCTGGGGCCAACGTCCTGACTTTC; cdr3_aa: CASSFISGANVLTF
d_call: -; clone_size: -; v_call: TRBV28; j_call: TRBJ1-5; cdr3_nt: TGTGCCAGCAGTGAATCAGGGGTGGGACAGCCCCAGCATTTT; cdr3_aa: CASSESGVGQPQHF
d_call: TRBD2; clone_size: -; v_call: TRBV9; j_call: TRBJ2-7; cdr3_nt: TGTGCCAGCAGCGCAACCGGAGAGCCGGGACTAGGGTTCTACGAGCAGTACTTC; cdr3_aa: CASSATGEPGLGFYEQYF
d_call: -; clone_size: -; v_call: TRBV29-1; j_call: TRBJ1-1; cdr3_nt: TGCAGTGCCAGGGCTTGGAACACTGAAGCTTTCTTT; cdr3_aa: CSARAWNTEAFF
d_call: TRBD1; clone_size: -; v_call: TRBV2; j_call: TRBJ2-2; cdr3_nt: TGTGCCAGCGGGATGACAGGGGGCGTCGGGGAGCTGTTTTTT; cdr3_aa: CASGMTGGVGELFF
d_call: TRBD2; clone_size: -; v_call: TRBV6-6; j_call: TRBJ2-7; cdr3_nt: TGTGCCACCTCGAGGGGACTAGCGGGAGCAATCTACGAGCAGTACTTC; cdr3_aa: CATSRGLAGAIYEQYF
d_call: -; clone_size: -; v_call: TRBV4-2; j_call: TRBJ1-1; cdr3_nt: TGTGCCAGCAGCCAAGACGAGGGAGAGGGCACTGAAGCTTTCTTT; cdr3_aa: CASSQDEGEGTEAFF
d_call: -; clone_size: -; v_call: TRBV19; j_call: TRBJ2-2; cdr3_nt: TGTGCCAGTATCGAGCGGGTGGGCACCGGGGAGCTGTTTTTT; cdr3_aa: CASIERVGTGELFF
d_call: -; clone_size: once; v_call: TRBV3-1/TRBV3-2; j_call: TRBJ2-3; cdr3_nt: TGTGCCAGCAGCCAGACCCAGCCCTCCGGACAAAGCATCACAGATACGCAGTATTTT; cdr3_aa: CASSQTQPSGQSITDTQYF
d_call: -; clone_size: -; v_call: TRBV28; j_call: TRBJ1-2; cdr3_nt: TGTGCCAGCAGTCCCCGGACACTGGACGGCTACACCTTC; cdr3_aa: CASSPRTLDGYTF
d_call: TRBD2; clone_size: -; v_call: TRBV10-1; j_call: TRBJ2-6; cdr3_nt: TGCGCCAGCAGTGAGTCGAGACTAGCGGGGAACTCTGGGGCCAACGTCCTGACTTTC; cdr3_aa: CASSESRLAGNSGANVLTF
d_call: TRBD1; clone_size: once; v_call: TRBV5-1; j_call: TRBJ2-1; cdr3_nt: TGCGCCAGCAGCCCCGGGACAGGGGGAAATGAGCAGTTCTTC; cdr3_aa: CASSPGTGGNEQFF
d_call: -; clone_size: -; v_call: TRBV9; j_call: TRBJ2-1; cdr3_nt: TGTGCCAGCAGCGTAGATGCTCGGCCGGGGAATGAGCAGTTCTTC; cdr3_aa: CASSVDARPGNEQFF
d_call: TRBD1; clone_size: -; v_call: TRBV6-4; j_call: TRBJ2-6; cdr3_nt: TGTGCCAGCAGTGGGGACAGTATGCCCAACGTCCTGACTTTC; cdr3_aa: CASSGDSMPNVLTF
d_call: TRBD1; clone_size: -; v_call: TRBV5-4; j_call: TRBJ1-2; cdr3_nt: TGTGCCAGCAGCCAACAACCGGGACAGACACGCTATGGCTACACCTTC; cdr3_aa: CASSQQPGQTRYGYTF
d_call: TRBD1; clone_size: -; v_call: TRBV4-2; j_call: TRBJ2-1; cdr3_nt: TGTGCCAGCAGCCAAGCTTCAACAGGGGGCTCCTACAATGAGCAGTTCTTC; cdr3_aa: CASSQASTGGSYNEQFF
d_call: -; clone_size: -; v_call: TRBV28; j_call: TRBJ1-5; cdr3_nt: TGTGCCAGCAGTCACCTAGGTGAGGGGGACAATCAGCCCCAGCATTTT; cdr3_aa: CASSHLGEGDNQPQHF
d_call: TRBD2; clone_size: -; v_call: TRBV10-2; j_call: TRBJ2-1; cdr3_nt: TGCGCCAGCAGTGAGGCTAGCGGGTACAATGAGCAGTTCTTC; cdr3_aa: CASSEASGYNEQFF
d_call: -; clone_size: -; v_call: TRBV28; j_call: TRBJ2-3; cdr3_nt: TGTGCCAGCAGTTTCGGGTCAGATACGCAGTATTTT; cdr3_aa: CASSFGSDTQYF
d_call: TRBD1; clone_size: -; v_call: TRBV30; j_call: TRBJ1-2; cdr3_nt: TGTGCCTGGAGTATTGGGGAAGGGGGCGGCTACACCTTC; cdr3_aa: CAWSIGEGGGYTF
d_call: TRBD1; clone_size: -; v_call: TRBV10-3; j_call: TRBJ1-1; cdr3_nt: TGTGCCACCACACAGGGGTTCGTCAGTGAAGCTTTCTTT; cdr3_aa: CATTQGFVSEAFF
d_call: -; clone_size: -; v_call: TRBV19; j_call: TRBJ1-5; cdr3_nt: TGTGCCAGTCAGGGGCTTTCTCAGCCCCAGCATTTT; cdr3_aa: CASQGLSQPQHF
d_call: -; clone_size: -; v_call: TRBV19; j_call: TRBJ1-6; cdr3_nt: TGTGCCAGTAGTATGGAGGGCTACGAAACACCCCTCCACTTT; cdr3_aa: CASSMEGYETPLHF
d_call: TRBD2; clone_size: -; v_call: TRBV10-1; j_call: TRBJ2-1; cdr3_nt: TGCGCCAGCAGTGACGGCGGGAGTTTCTACAATGAGCAGTTCTTC; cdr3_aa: CASSDGGSFYNEQFF
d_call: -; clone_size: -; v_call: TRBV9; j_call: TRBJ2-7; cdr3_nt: TGTGCCAGCAGCCTCACCCCTCGGACAGGGAGGGCCAACGAGCAGTACTTC; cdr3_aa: CASSLTPRTGRANEQYF
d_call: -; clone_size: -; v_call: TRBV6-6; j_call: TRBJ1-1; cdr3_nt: TGTGCCAGCAGTTGGGGCCCGGGTGCAACTGAAGCTTTCTTT; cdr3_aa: CASSWGPGATEAFF
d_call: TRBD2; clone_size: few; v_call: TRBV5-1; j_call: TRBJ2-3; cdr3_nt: TGCGCCAGCAGTCGGACCCCAGCTAGCGGGGGTCCAGATACGCAGTATTTT; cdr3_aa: CASSRTPASGGPDTQYF
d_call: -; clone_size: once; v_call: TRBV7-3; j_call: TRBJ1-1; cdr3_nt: TGTGCCAGCAGCTTAACCGTCCACAGCAGGAACACTGAGGCTTTCTTT; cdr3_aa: CASSLTVHSRNTEAFF
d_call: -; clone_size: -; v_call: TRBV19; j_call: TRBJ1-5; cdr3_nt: TGTGCCAGTAGTGCGATTGTTTATAGCAATCAGCCCCAGCATTTT; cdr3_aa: CASSAIVYSNQPQHF
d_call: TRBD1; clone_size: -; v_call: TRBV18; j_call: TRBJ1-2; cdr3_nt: TGTGCCAGCTCACCCCCGGGACAGCATTCTAACTATGGCTACACCTTC; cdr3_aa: CASSPPGQHSNYGYTF